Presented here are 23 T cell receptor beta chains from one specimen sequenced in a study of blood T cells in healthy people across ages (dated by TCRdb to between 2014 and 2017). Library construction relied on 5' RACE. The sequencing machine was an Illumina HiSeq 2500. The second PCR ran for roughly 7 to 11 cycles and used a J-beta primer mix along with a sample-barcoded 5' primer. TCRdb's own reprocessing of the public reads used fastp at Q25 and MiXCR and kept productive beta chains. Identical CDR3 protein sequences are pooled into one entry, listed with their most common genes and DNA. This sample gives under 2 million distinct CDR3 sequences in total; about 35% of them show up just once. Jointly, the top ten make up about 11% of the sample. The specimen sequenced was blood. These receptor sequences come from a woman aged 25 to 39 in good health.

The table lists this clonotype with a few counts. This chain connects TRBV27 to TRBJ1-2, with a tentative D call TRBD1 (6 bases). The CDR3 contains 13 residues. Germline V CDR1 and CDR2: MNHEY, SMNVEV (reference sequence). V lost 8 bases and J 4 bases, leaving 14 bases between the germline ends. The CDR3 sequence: CASGPGGGYGYTF. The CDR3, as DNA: TGTGCCAGCGGGCCGGGGGGCGGCTATGGCTACACCTTC.

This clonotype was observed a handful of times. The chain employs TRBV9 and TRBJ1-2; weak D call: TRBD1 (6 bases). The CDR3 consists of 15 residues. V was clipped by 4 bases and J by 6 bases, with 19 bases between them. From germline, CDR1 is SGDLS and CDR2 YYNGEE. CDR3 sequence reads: CASSLLQGWNDGYTF. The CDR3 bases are TGTGCCAGCAGCTTACTACAGGGTTGGAACGATGGCTACACCTTC.

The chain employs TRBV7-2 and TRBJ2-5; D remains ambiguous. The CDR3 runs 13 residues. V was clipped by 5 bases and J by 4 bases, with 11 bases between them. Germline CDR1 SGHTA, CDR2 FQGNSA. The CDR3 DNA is TGTGCCAGCAGCCGTGGGGTTACAGAGACCCAGTACTTC. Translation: CASSRGVTETQYF.

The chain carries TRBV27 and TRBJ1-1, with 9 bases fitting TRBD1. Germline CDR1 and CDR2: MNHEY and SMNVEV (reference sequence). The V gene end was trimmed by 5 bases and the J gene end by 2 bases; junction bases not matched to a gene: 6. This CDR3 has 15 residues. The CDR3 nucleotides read TGTGCCAGCAGTGCGAGACAGGGGGAAAACACTGAAGCTTTCTTT. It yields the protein CASSARQGENTEAFF.

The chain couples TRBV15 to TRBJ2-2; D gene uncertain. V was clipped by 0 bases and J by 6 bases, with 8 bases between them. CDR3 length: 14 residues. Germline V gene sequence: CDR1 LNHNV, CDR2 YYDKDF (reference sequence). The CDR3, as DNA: TGTGCCACCAGCAGAGATCTTTGGGCCGGGGAGCTGTTTTTT. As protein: CATSRDLWAGELFF.

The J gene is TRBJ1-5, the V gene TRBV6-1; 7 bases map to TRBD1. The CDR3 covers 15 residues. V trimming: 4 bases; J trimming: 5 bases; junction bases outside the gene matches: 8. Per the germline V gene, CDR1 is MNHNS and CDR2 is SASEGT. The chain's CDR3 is CASSADRANYQPQHF. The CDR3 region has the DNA TGTGCCAGCAGTGCAGACAGGGCAAATTATCAGCCCCAGCATTTT.

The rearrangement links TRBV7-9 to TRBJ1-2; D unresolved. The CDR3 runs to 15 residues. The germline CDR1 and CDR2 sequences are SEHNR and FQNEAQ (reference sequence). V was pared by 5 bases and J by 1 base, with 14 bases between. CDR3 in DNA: TGTGCCAGCAGCCCGACCACAGTGAATAACTATGGCTACACCTTC. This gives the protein CASSPTTVNNYGYTF.

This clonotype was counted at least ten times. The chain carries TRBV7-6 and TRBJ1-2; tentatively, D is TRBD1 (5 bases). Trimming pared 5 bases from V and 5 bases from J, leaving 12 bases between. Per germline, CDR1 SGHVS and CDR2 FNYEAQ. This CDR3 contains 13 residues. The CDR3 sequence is CASSQQGGYGYTF. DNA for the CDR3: TGTGCCAGCAGCCAGCAGGGAGGGTATGGCTACACCTTC.

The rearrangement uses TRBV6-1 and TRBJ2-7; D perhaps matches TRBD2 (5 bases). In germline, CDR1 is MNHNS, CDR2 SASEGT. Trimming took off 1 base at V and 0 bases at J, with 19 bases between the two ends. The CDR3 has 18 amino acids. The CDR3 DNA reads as TGTGCCAGCAGTGAAGAATACTTAGGGCAAGCGGCCTCCTACGAGCAGTACTTC. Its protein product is CASSEEYLGQAASYEQYF.

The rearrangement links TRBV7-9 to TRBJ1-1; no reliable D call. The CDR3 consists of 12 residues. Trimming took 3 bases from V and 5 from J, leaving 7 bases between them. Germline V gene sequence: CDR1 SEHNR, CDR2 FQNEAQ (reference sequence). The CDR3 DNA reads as TGTGCCAGCAGCTTTATGGGAACTGAAGCTTTCTTT. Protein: CASSFMGTEAFF. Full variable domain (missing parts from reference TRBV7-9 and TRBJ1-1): DTGVSQNPRHKITKRGQNVTFRCDPISEHNRLYWYRQTLGQGPEFLTYFQNEAQLEKSRLLSDRFSAERPKGSFSTLEIQRTEQGDSAMYLCASSFMGTEAFFGQGTRLTVV.

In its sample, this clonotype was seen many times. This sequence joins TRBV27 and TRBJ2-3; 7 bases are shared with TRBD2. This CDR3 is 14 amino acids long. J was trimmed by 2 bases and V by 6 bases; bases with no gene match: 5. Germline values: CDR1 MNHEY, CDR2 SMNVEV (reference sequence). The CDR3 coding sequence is TGTGCCAGCAGGACCCTAGCGGACACAGATACGCAGTATTTT. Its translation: CASRTLADTDTQYF.

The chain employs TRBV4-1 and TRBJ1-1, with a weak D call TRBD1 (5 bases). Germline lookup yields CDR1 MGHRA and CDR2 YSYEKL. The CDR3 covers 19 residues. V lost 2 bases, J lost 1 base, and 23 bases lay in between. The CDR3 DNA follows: TGCGCCAGCAGCCAACTAATCCGGGACCTTGCCGACCCGAACACTGAAGCTTTCTTT. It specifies CASSQLIRDLADPNTEAFF.

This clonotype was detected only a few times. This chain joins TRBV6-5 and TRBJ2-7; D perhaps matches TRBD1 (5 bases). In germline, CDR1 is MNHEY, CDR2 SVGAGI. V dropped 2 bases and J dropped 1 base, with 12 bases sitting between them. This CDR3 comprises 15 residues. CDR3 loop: CASSYGWGMSYEQYF. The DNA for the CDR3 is TGTGCCAGCAGTTACGGGTGGGGCATGTCCTACGAGCAGTACTTC.

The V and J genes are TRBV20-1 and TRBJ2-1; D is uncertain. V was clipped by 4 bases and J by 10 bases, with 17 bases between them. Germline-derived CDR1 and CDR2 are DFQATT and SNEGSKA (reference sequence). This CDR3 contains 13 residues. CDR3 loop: CSATGRDLYEQFF. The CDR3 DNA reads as TGCAGTGCTACGGGTCGCGACCTTTACGAGCAGTTCTTC.

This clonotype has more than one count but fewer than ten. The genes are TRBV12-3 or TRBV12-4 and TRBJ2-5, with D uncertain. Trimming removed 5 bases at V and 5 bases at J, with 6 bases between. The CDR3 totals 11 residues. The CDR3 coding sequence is TGTGCCAGCAGTCCCTGGGAGACCCAGTACTTC. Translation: CASSPWETQYF.

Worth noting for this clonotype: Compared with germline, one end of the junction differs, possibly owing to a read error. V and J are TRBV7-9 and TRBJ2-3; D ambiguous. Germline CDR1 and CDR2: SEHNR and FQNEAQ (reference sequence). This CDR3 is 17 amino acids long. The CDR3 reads CASSVGISRFVADAQYF. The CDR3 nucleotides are TGTGCCAGCAGCGTAGGGATTTCCCGATTCGTCGCAGATGCGCAGTATTTT.

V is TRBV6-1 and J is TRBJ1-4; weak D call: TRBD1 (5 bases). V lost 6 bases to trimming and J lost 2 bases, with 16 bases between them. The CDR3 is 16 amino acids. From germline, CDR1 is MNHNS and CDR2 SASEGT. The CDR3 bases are TGTGCCAGCAGCGGTTCTGCAGGGCCCACTAATGAAAAACTGTTTTTT. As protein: CASSGSAGPTNEKLFF.

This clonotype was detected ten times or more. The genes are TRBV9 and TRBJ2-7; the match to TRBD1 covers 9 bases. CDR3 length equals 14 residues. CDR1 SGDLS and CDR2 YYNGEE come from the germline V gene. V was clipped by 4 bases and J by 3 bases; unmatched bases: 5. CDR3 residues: CASSRGQGNYEQYF. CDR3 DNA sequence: TGTGCCAGCAGCCGAGGACAGGGGAACTACGAGCAGTACTTC.

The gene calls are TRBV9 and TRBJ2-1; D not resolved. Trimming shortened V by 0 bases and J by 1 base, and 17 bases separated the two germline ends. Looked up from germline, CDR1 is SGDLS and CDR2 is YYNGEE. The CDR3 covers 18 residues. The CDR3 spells CASSVDVGQKASYNEQFF. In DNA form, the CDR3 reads TGTGCCAGCAGCGTAGATGTAGGGCAAAAAGCTTCCTACAATGAGCAGTTCTTC.

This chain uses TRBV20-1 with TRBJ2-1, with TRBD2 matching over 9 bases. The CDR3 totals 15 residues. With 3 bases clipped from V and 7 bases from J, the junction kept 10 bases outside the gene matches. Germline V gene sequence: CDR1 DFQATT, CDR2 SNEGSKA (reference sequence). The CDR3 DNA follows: TGCAGTGCTAGGGGCTCTAGCGGGAAAAGGAATGAGCAGTTCTTC. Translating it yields CSARGSSGKRNEQFF.

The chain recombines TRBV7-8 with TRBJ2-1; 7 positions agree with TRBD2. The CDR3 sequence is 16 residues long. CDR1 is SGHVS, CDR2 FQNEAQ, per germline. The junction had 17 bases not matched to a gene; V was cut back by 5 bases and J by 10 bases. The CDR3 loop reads CASSERWDSRRGEQFF. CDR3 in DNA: TGTGCCAGCAGCGAGAGATGGGACTCGCGGCGGGGGGAGCAGTTCTTC. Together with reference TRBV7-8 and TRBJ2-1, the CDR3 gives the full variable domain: GAGVSQSPRYKVAKRGQDVALRCDPISGHVSLFWYQQALGQGPEFLTYFQNEAQLDKSGLPSDRFFAERPEGSVSTLKIQRTQQEDSAVYLCASSERWDSRRGEQFFGPGTRLTVL.

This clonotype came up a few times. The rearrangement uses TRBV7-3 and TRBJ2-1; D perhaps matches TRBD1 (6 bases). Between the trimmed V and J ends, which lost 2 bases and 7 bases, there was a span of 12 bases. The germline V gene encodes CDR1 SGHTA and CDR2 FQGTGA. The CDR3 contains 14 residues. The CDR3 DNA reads TGTGCCAGCAGCTTAGCATCGACAGGAAATGAGCAGTTCTTC. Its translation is CASSLASTGNEQFF.

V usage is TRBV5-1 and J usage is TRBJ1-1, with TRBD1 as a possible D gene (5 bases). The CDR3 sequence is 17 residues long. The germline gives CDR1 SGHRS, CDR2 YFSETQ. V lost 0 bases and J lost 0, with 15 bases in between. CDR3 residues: CASSLEWGRSLNTEAFF. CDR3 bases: TGCGCCAGCAGCTTGGAATGGGGCCGATCCTTGAACACTGAAGCTTTCTTT.